This is a list of T cell receptor beta chains from one sample in a study of blood T cells in healthy people across ages. TCRdb reprocessed the 5' RACE reads via MiXCR and lists one record per CDR3 protein. The profile covers around 900,000 distinct CDR3 sequences, with about 53% appearing a single time and about 22% taken by the ten largest. Sequenced material: blood. The receptors originated from a woman aged 55 to 70 in good health. The CDR3 runs from the conserved cysteine through the conserved F or W. A D gene is named only where the DNA matches it firmly. Where a row states a size, it is once, few, many or the class of an expanded clone; other rows omit it.

CDR3 length | clone size | J gene | D gene | V gene | CDR3 protein | CDR3 DNA
15 | few | TRBJ2-1 | NA | TRBV7-2 | CASSLTLEVRNEQFF | TGTGCCAGCAGCTTAACACTAGAGGTCCGCAATGAGCAGTTCTTC
17 | once | TRBJ2-5 | TRBD2 | TRBV13 | CASSSRSGTSSVDEQYF | TGTGCCAGCAGCTCACGGTCCGGGACTAGCTCGGTCGATGAGCAGTACTTC
16 | few | TRBJ2-3 | NA | TRBV28 | CASSFLPGFMRNTQYF | TGTGCCAGCAGTTTTCTTCCGGGATTCATGAGAAATACGCAGTATTTT
15 | NA | TRBJ2-1 | TRBD2 | TRBV28 | CASSTSGLSHNEQFF | TGTGCCAGCAGTACTAGCGGACTCTCACACAATGAGCAGTTCTTC
15 | NA | TRBJ2-7 | TRBD2 | TRBV12-3/TRBV12-4 | CASSYKREGSYEQYF | TGTGCCAGCAGTTATAAGCGGGAGGGCTCCTACGAGCAGTACTTC
16 | NA | TRBJ2-3 | TRBD2 | TRBV12-3/TRBV12-4 | CACSLGLAGLTDTQYF | TGTGCCTGCAGTCTGGGACTAGCGGGATTGACAGATACGCAGTATTTT
15 | NA | TRBJ1-5 | NA | TRBV28 | CASSTWDSRNQPQHF | TGTGCCAGCAGCACATGGGACTCCCGAAATCAGCCCCAGCATTTT
12 | few | TRBJ2-7 | NA | TRBV28 | CASSEKGEKQYF | TGTGCCAGCAGCGAAAAGGGGGAAAAGCAGTACTTC
15 | NA | TRBJ2-5 | TRBD1 | TRBV7-2 | CASSYWDRLLETQYF | TGTGCCAGCAGTTATTGGGACAGGTTGTTGGAGACCCAGTACTTC
12 | NA | TRBJ2-7 | NA | TRBV7-2 | CASGLDTYEQYF | TGTGCCAGCGGCTTAGACACCTACGAGCAGTACTTC
13 | NA | TRBJ1-5 | TRBD1 | TRBV2 | CASHGQGDQPQHF | TGTGCCAGCCATGGACAGGGAGATCAGCCCCAGCATTTT
16 | NA | TRBJ2-3 | TRBD1 | TRBV2 | CASNRDRAYTTDTRYF | TGTGCCAGCAATAGAGACAGGGCCTACACCACAGATACGCGGTATTTT
13 | NA | TRBJ2-3 | TRBD2 | TRBV7-9 | CASRAGGKDTQYF | TGTGCCAGCAGGGCGGGGGGCAAAGATACGCAGTATTTT
17 | few | TRBJ2-1 | TRBD2 | TRBV12-3/TRBV12-4 | CASSPPGLAGPSNEQFF | TGTGCCAGCAGTCCTCCGGGACTAGCGGGACCCTCCAATGAGCAGTTCTTC
15 | NA | TRBJ2-1 | TRBD2 | TRBV6-5 | CAIGTSGGSYNEQFF | TGCGCCATCGGGACTAGCGGGGGCTCCTACAATGAGCAGTTCTTC
14 | many | TRBJ2-3 | NA | TRBV7-2 | CASSGLTSTDTQYF | TGTGCCAGCAGCGGACTAACAAGCACAGATACGCAGTATTTT
12 | many | TRBJ1-2 | TRBD1 | TRBV29-1 | CSDRQGRYGYTF | TGCAGCGACCGACAGGGCCGCTATGGCTACACCTTC
15 | once | TRBJ2-1 | NA | TRBV28 | CASSLTAVAYNEQFF | TGTGCCAGCAGTTTAACGGCTGTAGCGTACAATGAGCAGTTCTTC
16 | once | TRBJ2-3 | NA | TRBV24-1 | CATSGLSGTRGDTQYF | TGTGCCACCAGTGGTCTCTCCGGGACAAGAGGAGATACGCAGTATTTT
15 | NA | TRBJ2-7 | NA | TRBV4-1 | CASSQAALSSYEQYF | TGCGCCAGCAGCCAGGCCGCGTTGAGCTCCTACGAGCAGTACTTC
15 | NA | TRBJ1-2 | NA | TRBV7-9 | CASSLGLGGTYGYTF | TGTGCCAGCAGCTTAGGTCTGGGCGGTACATATGGCTACACCTTC
11 | NA | TRBJ1-4 | TRBD1 | TRBV6-1 | CASGTGLKLFF | TGTGCCAGCGGGACAGGGTTAAAACTGTTTTTT
13 | once | TRBJ1-5 | NA | TRBV29-1 | CSVAPGDFQPQHF | TGCAGCGTTGCGCCCGGGGATTTTCAGCCCCAGCATTTT
15 | once | TRBJ1-2 | TRBD1 | TRBV20-1 | CSARGTGGEFYGYTF | TGCAGTGCTAGAGGGACAGGGGGCGAGTTCTATGGCTACACCTTC
15 | NA | TRBJ1-1 | TRBD1 | TRBV6-5 | CASSSGQGAVTEAFF | TGTGCCAGCAGTTCGGGACAGGGGGCCGTCACTGAAGCTTTCTTT
12 | few | TRBJ2-1 | NA | TRBV10-3 | CATGVGANEQFF | TGTGCCACGGGGGTTGGGGCGAATGAGCAGTTCTTC
16 | NA | TRBJ2-7 | TRBD2 | TRBV20-1 | CSAKSRGLAGTYEQYF | TGCAGTGCTAAGTCTCGGGGACTAGCGGGAACCTACGAGCAGTACTTC
14 | NA | TRBJ1-2 | NA | TRBV7-8 | CASSLMVSGDGYTF | TGTGCCAGCAGCTTAATGGTTTCAGGAGATGGCTACACCTTC
16 | NA | TRBJ2-7 | NA | TRBV28 | CASSLKAGASYYEQYF | TGTGCCAGCAGTTTAAAAGCGGGTGCAAGCTACTACGAGCAGTACTTC
14 | NA | TRBJ2-6 | NA | TRBV7-2 | CASSLVPGANVLTF | TGTGCCAGCAGCTTAGTGCCTGGGGCCAACGTCCTGACTTTC
14 | NA | TRBJ2-7 | NA | TRBV27 | CASSLVTGIYEQYF | TGTGCCAGCAGTTTAGTTACCGGGATCTACGAGCAGTACTTC
17 | NA | TRBJ2-1 | TRBD1 | TRBV20-1 | CSARPPTGQGANNEQFF | TGCAGTGCTAGACCCCCGACCGGACAGGGGGCTAACAATGAGCAGTTCTTC
13 | once | TRBJ1-2 | TRBD1 | TRBV20-1 | CSARDRNNYGYTF | TGCAGTGCGAGGGACAGAAATAACTATGGCTACACCTTC
14 | NA | TRBJ2-7 | TRBD2 | TRBV10-3 | CAISDSSGRNEQYF | TGTGCCATCAGTGATAGTAGCGGGAGAAATGAGCAGTACTTC
13 | NA | TRBJ2-1 | NA | TRBV10-3 | CASTEVPYNEQFF | TGTGCCTCGACGGAGGTTCCCTACAATGAGCAGTTCTTC
18 | few | TRBJ2-5 | NA | TRBV7-2 | CARRSSGLPQSHKETQYF | TGTGCCAGAAGGAGTAGCGGCCTCCCCCAGTCCCACAAAGAGACCCAGTACTTC
16 | NA | TRBJ1-1 | TRBD1 | TRBV5-1 | CASSLTGGPENTEAFF | TGCGCCAGCAGCCTGACAGGGGGCCCGGAGAACACTGAAGCTTTCTTT
10 | NA | TRBJ1-1 | NA | TRBV2 | CASQELGAFF | TGTGCCAGTCAGGAGCTTGGGGCTTTCTTT
16 | NA | TRBJ2-3 | TRBD2 | TRBV6-6 | CASRYGLAETTDTQYF | TGTGCCAGCAGGTACGGACTAGCGGAGACCACAGATACGCAGTATTTT
13 | few | TRBJ2-3 | NA | TRBV12-3/TRBV12-4 | CASRFPLGDTQYF | TGTGCCAGCAGATTCCCCCTCGGGGATACGCAGTATTTT
14 | NA | TRBJ1-2 | NA | TRBV15 | CATTPRAENYGYTF | TGTGCCACCACCCCACGGGCAGAGAACTATGGCTACACCTTC
16 | NA | TRBJ2-7 | NA | TRBV13 | CASSLGPWGVPYEQYF | TGTGCCAGCAGCTTAGGCCCATGGGGGGTCCCCTACGAGCAGTACTTC
17 | NA | TRBJ1-2 | NA | TRBV11-2 | CASSSIYGNRDNYGYTF | TGTGCCAGCAGCTCAATTTATGGAAATCGGGATAACTATGGCTACACCTTC
11 | NA | TRBJ2-3 | TRBD1 | TRBV29-1 | CSKTGGDTQYF | TGCAGCAAAACAGGGGGAGATACGCAGTATTTT
14 | NA | TRBJ1-5 | NA | TRBV20-1 | CSALRGRGNQPQHF | TGCAGTGCCCTCCGGGGTAGGGGCAATCAGCCCCAGCATTTT
16 | few | TRBJ1-2 | TRBD1 | TRBV19 | CASSTPGQGVNYGYTF | TGTGCCAGTAGTACTCCGGGACAGGGGGTAAACTATGGCTACACCTTC
12 | few | TRBJ2-1 | NA | TRBV12-3/TRBV12-4 | CASSTPSYEQFF | TGTGCCAGCAGCACCCCTAGTTATGAGCAGTTCTTC
16 | few | TRBJ2-7 | NA | TRBV7-6 | CASSLTAEGHNYEQYF | TGTGCCAGCAGCTTAACCGCCGAGGGACATAACTACGAGCAGTACTTC
18 | NA | TRBJ2-7 | TRBD2 | TRBV19 | CASSSIGATSGSPGEQYF | TGTGCCAGTAGTTCAATAGGGGCTACTAGCGGGAGCCCCGGTGAGCAGTACTTC
13 | NA | TRBJ1-2 | NA | TRBV30 | CAWSVNRFYGYTF | TGTGCCTGGAGTGTTAACCGATTCTATGGCTACACCTTC
13 | few | TRBJ2-1 | NA | TRBV20-1 | CSAKFGAYNEQFF | TGCAGTGCTAAATTCGGGGCATACAATGAGCAGTTCTTC
11 | NA | TRBJ2-5 | TRBD1 | TRBV28 | CAARTGNGQYF | TGTGCCGCGCGGACAGGGAACGGGCAGTACTTC
16 | NA | TRBJ1-4 | NA | TRBV7-6 | CASSLRPADLGEKLFF | TGTGCCAGCAGCTTAAGGCCGGCTGATCTTGGTGAAAAACTGTTTTTT
13 | NA | TRBJ2-7 | NA | TRBV13 | CASSLKLGYEQYF | TGTGCCAGCAGCCTCAAACTAGGCTACGAGCAGTACTTC
13 | NA | TRBJ2-3 | TRBD2 | TRBV4-3 | CASSQEVQREQYF | TGCGCCAGCAGCCAAGAAGTCCAGCGGGAGCAGTATTTT